This T cell receptor (beta chain) appears in the sequencing data of a study of Graves' ophthalmopathy and Graves' hyperthyroidism. Certain patients, namely those with other autoimmune diseases, uncontrolled infections, pregnancy or lactation, were excluded. Losses at the gene ends were 3 bases for V and 4 bases for J; bases not matched to a gene: 7. Germline CDR1 is PRHDT and CDR2 is FYEKMQ (reference sequence). The CDR3 runs to 16 residues. Ten or more counts support this clonotype. As yet, its antigen is unknown. For repertoire sequencing, the TCR beta CDR3 regions were amplified from RNA transcripts. The workflow started with a first-round RT-PCR run with HTBI primers and then moved on to a second-round multiplex PCR. TCRdb re-analysed the multiplex PCR reads in MiXCR, keeping a single row per CDR3 protein. Counted here are about 380,000 distinct CDR3 sequences, less than 20% occurring once; the ten biggest clones make up approximately 7%.

Whole-study findings and limits: The study's model predicted ophthalmopathy progression at 70.59% sensitivity and 72% to 75% specificity. Cross-validated, the 13-signature model showed 87.88%/81.08% sensitivity/specificity, and 80%/75% in the test set.

The chain combines TRBV13 with TRBJ1-2; 11 bases map to TRBD1. Sequencing was performed on peripheral blood. The source is a woman aged 18-29 years with stable Graves' hyperthyroidism. The CDR3: CASSFTRTGGSYGYTF. For the CDR3, the DNA is TGTGCCAGCAGCTTTACCCGGACAGGGGGCAGCTATGGCTACACCTTC. Using reference TRBV13 and TRBJ1-2 for the parts outside the CDR3, the full variable domain is AAGVIQSPRHLIKEKRETATLKCYPIPRHDTVYWYQQGPGQDPQFLISFYEKMQSDKGSIPDRFSAQQFSDYHSELNMSSLELGDSALYFCASSFTRTGGSYGYTFGSGTRLTVV.